This TCR beta chain came from a study of blood T cell repertoires in COVID-19 (dated by TCRdb to the early 2020s). Regarding the study in general: Samples from collaborators originated in the United States, Italy and Spain and spanned both the acute and convalescent phases of COVID-19. The prospective study material was composed of cDNA or gDNA derived from T cells, B-cell-depleted T cells, or PBMCs. Subjects who had been exposed to COVID-19, were actively infected with it, or had recovered from it provided the deeply sampled blood TCRbeta repertoires that made up the dataset. The repertoires were made available in a free public database intended to serve as a resource for research on the immune response to SARS-CoV-2. The samples were drawn from two sources: the first 160 participants of the ongoing ImmuneRACE study, and 1,254 subjects contributed by 6 global collaborators. Nearly every sample came with metadata listing a de-identified subject ID, COVID-19 status, age in years and sex. Where HLA class I and class II types were available, the types were taken from metadata supplied by the sample provider, not from assay-based typing. On the study overall, not on this receptor specifically: How much clinical and demographic metadata was included differed by source and by participant, and the metadata was provided uncurated.

TCRbeta CDR3 regions were amplified from genomic DNA by means of the immunoSEQ Assay, a bias-controlled multiplex PCR. Concerning the study's data processing: The number of nucleated cells in each sample was estimated by amplification of reference gene primers within the assay. To quantify the absolute abundance of each unique TCRbeta CDR3 rearrangement, sequence reads were collapsed and filtered. For each sample, productive Simpson clonality was calculated as the square root of Simpson's diversity index over productive rearrangements. The table was pulled from immuneACCESS by TCRdb, which kept in-frame rearrangements only. Such tables lose some clones; where checked, under half of the loss comes from unresolved V genes, and the rest has no known cause. That table supplies the V and J calls and clone size; D and trimming were determined from the DNA. Present in this sample are around 270,000 clones, 88% of which were seen just once. Jointly, the top ten make up 3.5% to 4.5% of the sample.

This clone was counted at least ten times. No antigen is known for it. The record has no base qualities; no much larger clone is one base away. V has 0 bases trimmed and J has 4 bases trimmed; junction bases matching no gene number 11. Inclusive of the bounding cysteine and phenylalanine, the CDR3 is 17 residues long. Only the CDR3 DNA stays, 51 bases, in frame from base 1. Taken from the germline V gene (reference sequence), the CDR1 and CDR2 loops are LGHDT and YNNKEL. Another Seattle source contributed samples from volunteer blood donors who had recovered from COVID-19. Collaborating institutions collected whole blood in K2EDTA tubes following their own protocols. For TCRbeta analysis, collaborator samples were shipped as frozen whole blood, as isolated PBMCs, or as DNA extracted from either sample type.

The sequence links TRBV3-1 (or the pseudogene TRBV3-2) to TRBJ1-1; 7 central nucleotides agree with TRBD1. The sample taken for sequencing was peripheral blood. The sequence was collected from a man in his 60s who had recovered from COVID-19. The bases are TGTGCCAGCAGCCAAGATCGGGGAAGGGGGCTAGGCACTGAAGCTTTCTTT. This yields the protein CASSQDRGRGLGTEAFF.